This T cell receptor (beta chain) originates from a study of blood T cell repertoires in COVID-19 (dated by TCRdb to 2019 to 2021). With respect to the entire study: Samples from collaborators originated in the United States, Italy and Spain and spanned both the acute and convalescent phases of COVID-19. Subjects who had been exposed to COVID-19, were actively infected with it, or had recovered from it provided the deeply sampled blood TCRbeta repertoires that made up the dataset. Samples were obtained from the ongoing ImmuneRACE study (first 160 participants) and from 950 to 1,500 subjects provided by 6 global collaborators. A de-identified subject ID, COVID-19 status, age in years and sex were almost always included in the sample metadata. The prospective study material was composed of cDNA or gDNA derived from T cells, B-cell-depleted T cells, or PBMCs. The repertoires were made available in a free public database intended to serve as a resource for research on the immune response to SARS-CoV-2. HLA class I and class II types, where available, came from metadata supplied by the sample provider rather than from assay-based typing.

TCRbeta CDR3 regions were amplified from genomic DNA by means of the immunoSEQ Assay, a bias-controlled multiplex PCR. For the original study's pipeline: Within the assay, amplification of reference gene primers was used to estimate how many nucleated cells each sample contained. To quantify the absolute abundance of each unique TCRbeta CDR3 rearrangement, sequence reads were collapsed and filtered. For each sample, productive Simpson clonality was calculated as the square root of Simpson's diversity index across productive rearrangements. Here the immuneACCESS table is served through TCRdb, limited to in-frame sequences with V and J called. Missing clones are a known gap in these copies; in checked studies unresolved V genes cover under half, and the rest lacks a known reason. V, J and clone size were drawn from that table, and D and trimming were deduced from the DNA. Present in this sample are approximately 180,000 clones, over 80% of which were seen just once. 1.6% of the sample belongs to the ten largest clones.

Sequences SGHTA (CDR1) and FQGNSA (CDR2) are obtained from the germline V gene. V is shortened by 4 bases, J by 1 base, and the region joining them spans 14 bases. The CDR3 starts with the cysteine, ends with the phenylalanine, and has 16 residues. Only the CDR3 DNA stays, 48 bases, in frame from base 1. A remark on this clone: Its antigen remains unidentified. Per-nucleotide qualities are absent, and no much larger clonotype sits a single base away.

The paper as a whole reports these results and caveats: The amount of clinical and demographic metadata varied by source and participant and was provided uncurated.

Each collaborating institution followed its own protocols to collect whole blood in K2EDTA tubes. For TCRbeta analysis, collaborators shipped samples in one of three forms: frozen whole blood, isolated PBMCs, or DNA extracted from either of those sample types. The source is a woman in her forties or fifties with acute or convalescent COVID-19. The sample consisted of peripheral blood. This sequence uses TRBV7-2 and TRBJ1-5, and possibly TRBD1, on 5 matching bases. The nucleotide sequence is TGTGCCAGCAGCTCCGCGGGGGGGGTAAGCAATCAGCCCCAGCATTTT. This yields the protein CASSSAGGVSNQPQHF.